One sample yielded the 27 T cell receptor beta chains listed below, sequenced in a study of cytomegalovirus exposure and HLA in healthy donors. The repertoire was sequenced with immunoSEQ multiplex PCR; TCRdb's copy has only in-frame clones and lacks some. This sample has around 250,000 clones, with 90% found just once. Material: PBMCs. These receptors were obtained from a woman aged 18 to 35 in good health and CMV-seronegative.

V gene TRBV2 combines with J gene TRBJ2-1; 11 positions match TRBD2. This CDR3 contains 15 residues. With 5 bases clipped from V and 3 bases from J, the junction kept 3 bases outside the gene matches. Germline lookup yields CDR1 SNHLY and CDR2 FYNNEI. DNA of the CDR3: TGTGCCAGCAGTAAACTAGCGGGGGACTACAATGAGCAGTTCTTC. It codes for CASSKLAGDYNEQFF.

The chain joins TRBV6-5 to TRBJ1-1; D is ambiguous. This CDR3 has 16 residues. Germline loops: CDR1 MNHEY, CDR2 SVGAGI. The germline V and J ends were trimmed by 0 bases and 0 bases, with 11 bases remaining between them. The CDR3 DNA is TGTGCCAGCAGTTACTCGATTGGCTTCATGAACACTGAAGCTTTCTTT. This codes for CASSYSIGFMNTEAFF.

V usage is TRBV9 and J usage is TRBJ1-1; 7 nucleotides align to TRBD1. Trimming removed 3 bases from V and 1 base from J; junction bases left unmatched: 6. Germline CDR1 reads SGDLS; CDR2 reads YYNGEE. The CDR3 has 15 amino acids. CDR3 sequence: CASSAGQDSNTEAFF. The CDR3 DNA follows: TGTGCCAGCAGCGCTGGACAGGATTCGAACACTGAAGCTTTCTTT.

The count of this clone is one. V gene TRBV6-1 combines with J gene TRBJ2-5, with 7 positions matching TRBD2. CDR3 length: 13 amino acids. Germline V gives CDR1 MNHNS, CDR2 SASEGT. V trimming: 3 bases; J trimming: 5 bases; junction bases outside the gene matches: 3. The CDR3 reads CASSEGGFETQYF. The CDR3 DNA reads as TGTGCCAGCAGTGAGGGAGGGTTTGAGACCCAGTACTTC.

The CDR3 coding sequence is TGTGCCAGCAGCTTAGACGGGCGGATCGCTAGCGGCTACACCTTC. Translation: CASSLDGRIASGYTF. The rearrangement uses TRBV7-9 and TRBJ1-2; D call uncertain. This CDR3 contains 15 residues. Trimming shortened V by 1 base and J by 8 bases, and 17 bases separated the two germline ends. Germline CDR1 is SEHNR and CDR2 is FQNEAQ (reference sequence).

The chain is built from TRBV5-1 and TRBJ2-1; 14 bases match TRBD2. Germline CDR1 reads SGHRS; CDR2 reads YFSETQ. The ends lost 3 bases at V and 10 bases at J; junction bases unmatched: 3. This CDR3 contains 14 residues. In nucleotides, the CDR3 is TGCGCCAGCAGCTGGACTAGCGGGGGGATGGAGCAGTTCTTC. It codes for CASSWTSGGMEQFF.

The chain joins TRBV10-3 to TRBJ1-5, with D unclear. The CDR3 is made up of 13 amino acids. Germline CDR1 reads ENHRY; CDR2 reads SYGVKD. V lost 9 bases to trimming and J lost 0 bases, with 9 bases between them. The CDR3 DNA sequence: TGTGCCATGACTAATTTTAGCAATCAGCCCCAGCATTTT. This codes for CAMTNFSNQPQHF.

This sequence joins TRBV7-8 and TRBJ2-5; 9 nucleotides match TRBD2. Germline CDR1 SGHVS, CDR2 FQNEAQ. The CDR3 is 15 residues long. V lost 1 base to trimming and J lost 3 bases; unmatched junction nucleotides: 3. In nucleotides, the CDR3 is TGTGCCAGCAGCTTAGAGGTAGCGGGGGAAGAGACCCAGTACTTC. This gives the protein CASSLEVAGEETQYF. Supplemented by reference TRBV7-8 and TRBJ2-5, the full variable domain reads GAGVSQSPRYKVAKRGQDVALRCDPISGHVSLFWYQQALGQGPEFLTYFQNEAQLDKSGLPSDRFFAERPEGSVSTLKIQRTQQEDSAVYLCASSLEVAGEETQYFGPGTRLLVL.

In this sample, this clone turned up once. This sequence joins TRBV30 and TRBJ2-1, with D possibly TRBD2 on 5 matching bases. The CDR3 length is 13 residues. CDR1 and CDR2 (germline): GTSNPN, SVGIG (reference sequence). Deletions cut 3 bases from V and 8 bases from J, with 14 bases between. The CDR3 DNA reads TGTGCCTGGAGCCCCGGGATCCGCGATGAGCAGTTCTTC. This sequence encodes CAWSPGIRDEQFF.

The rearrangement links TRBV7-3 to TRBJ2-7; D might be TRBD2 (5 bases). The CDR3 loop spans 15 amino acids. The V end was cut by 2 bases, the J end by 2 bases, with 13 bases between. Germline V gene sequence: CDR1 SGHTA, CDR2 FQGTGA. In nucleotides, the CDR3 is TGTGCCAGCAGCTTACGGGGTGGCGGTGCCTACGAGCAGTACTTC. It translates to CASSLRGGGAYEQYF.

This clone came up a few times. This sequence joins TRBV28 and TRBJ1-2, with a tentative D call TRBD1 (5 bases). The CDR3 is 11 residues long. Trimming took off 10 bases at V and 4 bases at J, with 10 bases between the two ends. Germline V gene sequence: CDR1 MDHEN, CDR2 SYDVKM. The CDR3 protein is CATVGGYGYTF. The CDR3 region has the DNA TGTGCCACGGTCGGGGGCTATGGCTACACCTTC.

V and J are TRBV28 and TRBJ2-7; maybe TRBD1 (6 bases). Trimming removed 7 bases at V and 2 bases at J, with 15 bases between. This CDR3 has 14 residues. Germline loops: CDR1 MDHEN, CDR2 SYDVKM. The CDR3 protein is CASTRSGDPYEQYF. The CDR3 nucleotides read TGTGCCAGCACCAGATCAGGGGACCCCTACGAGCAGTACTTC.

This clone was detected a few times. The chain links TRBV5-6 to TRBJ1-6; D unresolved. CDR3 length: 15 residues. The germline gives CDR1 SGHDT, CDR2 YYEEEE. The V and J ends lost 4 bases and 7 bases respectively, with 15 bases between them. This CDR3 is CASSPRPGMNSPLHF. Written as DNA, the CDR3 is TGTGCCAGCAGCCCCCGACCGGGGATGAATTCACCCCTCCACTTT.

The chain uses TRBV19 and TRBJ2-1; TRBD2 agrees at 13 bases. CDR1 LNHDA and CDR2 SQIVND come from the germline V gene (reference sequence). Trimming cost V 7 bases and J 7 bases; bases outside gene matches: 10. The CDR3 contains 16 residues. CDR3 sequence (DNA): TGTGCCAGTACGACTAGCGGGGGGCGATTTGGGAATGAGCAGTTCTTC. It is translated as CASTTSGGRFGNEQFF.

V gene TRBV9 combines with J gene TRBJ1-2; TRBD1 aligns across 8 bases. CDR1 is SGDLS and CDR2 is YYNGEE in the germline V gene. V dropped 2 bases and J dropped 4; count of bases not matched to a gene: 4. The CDR3 extends over 14 amino acids. CDR3 protein: CASSVVTGGYGYTF. Here the CDR3 DNA reads TGTGCCAGCAGCGTTGTTACAGGGGGCTATGGCTACACCTTC.

The V gene is TRBV6-6, the J gene TRBJ1-1, with 9 positions matching TRBD1. V lost 5 bases and J lost 3; bases outside the gene matches: 7. Germline CDR1 is MNHNY and CDR2 is SVGAGI (reference sequence). The CDR3 length is 15 residues. The CDR3 DNA sequence: TGTGCCAGCAGTAACCCGACAGGGGGGGACACTGAAGCTTTCTTT. It encodes CASSNPTGGDTEAFF.

J is TRBJ2-7 and V is TRBV5-4, with D hard to call. The CDR3 contains 13 residues. With 2 bases removed from V and 0 bases from J, the gap between germline ends came to 6 bases. The germline gives CDR1 SGHNT, CDR2 YYREEE (reference sequence). CDR3 loop: CASSFSSSYEQYF. CDR3 nucleotide sequence: TGTGCCAGCAGCTTTAGTAGCTCCTACGAGCAGTACTTC.

This chain uses TRBV28 with TRBJ1-4; 10 nucleotides match TRBD1. The CDR3 is 16 residues long. Germline V gene data show CDR1 as MDHEN and CDR2 as SYDVKM. Trimming at V came to 3 bases and at J to 8 bases, leaving 9 bases not matched to a gene. Here the CDR3 reads CASSFRWDRGNEKLFF. The CDR3 region has the DNA TGTGCCAGCAGTTTTCGGTGGGACAGGGGTAACGAAAAACTGTTTTTT.

This chain joins TRBV5-1 and TRBJ2-1, with TRBD1 matching over 9 bases. The CDR3 is made up of 13 amino acids. Trimming cost V 6 bases and J 5 bases; bases outside gene matches: 3. The germline V gene encodes CDR1 SGHRS and CDR2 YFSETQ. The CDR3 is CASMRTGDNEQFF. Written as DNA, the CDR3 is TGCGCCAGCATGAGGACAGGGGACAATGAGCAGTTCTTC.

The chain couples TRBV4-2 to TRBJ1-1; no reliable D call. The germline V and J ends were trimmed by 2 bases and 3 bases, with 16 bases remaining between them. CDR3 length: 16 amino acids. Germline CDR1 and CDR2: LGHNA and YNFKEQ. The CDR3 protein is CASSQWAASGDTEAFF. CDR3 coding DNA: TGTGCCAGCAGCCAATGGGCGGCCTCCGGGGACACTGAAGCTTTCTTT.

The rearrangement links TRBV4-2 to TRBJ2-2, with 14 bases fitting TRBD2. Unmatched junction bases numbered 7, after V lost 2 bases and J lost 5 bases. CDR1 LGHNA and CDR2 YNFKEQ come from the germline V gene. The CDR3 length is 18 residues. The CDR3 DNA reads TGTGCCAGCAGCCAACGACTAGCGGGGGGGCCGGTAACCGGGGAGCTGTTTTTT. It encodes CASSQRLAGGPVTGELFF.

V and J are TRBV5-1 and TRBJ1-6, with D tentatively TRBD1 (6 bases). CDR3 length: 16 amino acids. The V gene's germline CDR1 is SGHRS and CDR2 YFSETQ. V lost 0 bases, J lost 10 bases, and 17 bases lay in between. The CDR3 DNA follows: TGCGCCAGCAGCTTGGGGGAAACAGGGTCGGGGTCACCCCTCCACTTT. This codes for CASSLGETGSGSPLHF. Filled out from reference TRBV5-1 and TRBJ1-6, the complete variable domain reads KAGVTQTPRYLIKTRGQQVTLSCSPISGHRSVSWYQQTPGQGLQFLFEYFSETQRNKGNFPGRFSGRQFSNSRSEMNVSTLELGDSALYLCASSLGETGSGSPLHFGNGTRLTVT.

The J gene is TRBJ2-1, the V gene TRBV6-4; TRBD2 agrees at 7 bases. With 3 bases clipped from V and 0 bases from J, the junction kept 5 bases outside the gene matches. The CDR3 is 16 residues long. From germline, CDR1 is MRHNA and CDR2 SNTAGT. The CDR3 protein is CASSEDGGSSYNEQFF. The CDR3, as DNA: TGTGCCAGCAGTGAGGACGGGGGGAGCTCCTACAATGAGCAGTTCTTC.

The rearrangement joins TRBV7-9 to TRBJ2-1; TRBD2 is a possible D gene (5 bases). Per germline, CDR1 SEHNR and CDR2 FQNEAQ (reference sequence). Trimming took 7 bases from V and 7 from J, leaving 20 bases between them. CDR3 length: 15 residues. CDR3 region: CASISEGRGKNEQFF. Here the CDR3 DNA reads TGTGCCAGCATCTCCGAGGGCCGAGGTAAAAATGAGCAGTTCTTC.

The chain combines TRBV7-9 with TRBJ2-1, with TRBD1 identical over 9 bases. The V and J ends lost 5 bases and 4 bases, in that order; junction bases with no gene match: 9. The CDR3 covers 16 residues. Germline V gene data show CDR1 as SEHNR and CDR2 as FQNEAQ (reference sequence). The CDR3 reads CASSARDRVTYNEQFF. The CDR3 DNA is TGTGCCAGCAGCGCCCGGGACAGGGTTACTTACAATGAGCAGTTCTTC.

The CDR3 reads CASSPGIEQFF. The CDR3 region has the DNA TGTGCCAGCAGCCCAGGGATTGAGCAGTTCTTC. This chain joins TRBV7-9 and TRBJ2-1; D might be TRBD1 (5 bases). The V end was cut by 5 bases, the J end by 9 bases, with 8 bases between. The CDR3 length is 11 residues. The V gene's germline CDR1 is SEHNR and CDR2 FQNEAQ (reference sequence).

The sample holds a few counts of this clone. The CDR3 region is CASSLRPADTEAFF. Written as DNA, the CDR3 is TGTGCCAGCAGCTTGAGGCCCGCCGACACTGAAGCTTTCTTT. This sequence joins TRBV7-3 and TRBJ1-1; unclear D gene. The CDR3 contains 14 residues. CDR1 and CDR2 (germline): SGHTA, FQGTGA. V shed 3 bases and J shed 3 bases, with 11 bases lying between them.